This note documents a single T cell receptor beta chain sequence. These data come from a study of cytotoxic CD8 clonotypes in ibrutinib-treated CLL. The repertoire was sequenced with immunoSEQ multiplex PCR; TCRdb's copy has only in-frame clones and lacks some. This sample has 200,000 to 250,000 clones, with 70% found just once. The specimen comprised PBMCs, sampled after 12 months of ibrutinib treatment. The receptor was derived from a human donor with chronic lymphocytic leukemia.

The CDR3 DNA sequence: TGTGCCAGCAGTTTATATGGGCAGGGGGCAGGTTATGGCTACACCTTC. It encodes CASSLYGQGAGYGYTF. The chain links TRBV27 to TRBJ1-2; 8 nucleotides align to TRBD1. CDR1 is MNHEY, CDR2 SMNVEV, per germline (reference sequence). This CDR3 has 16 amino acids. The V segment lost 1 base and the J segment 5 bases; nucleotides outside the gene matches: 9.